Below are 24 T cell receptor beta chains sequenced from a single sample in a study of response to subunit inactivated influenza vaccine. TCRdb re-derived calls from the RT-PCR reads in MiXCR, one entry per CDR3 protein. In the table there are hundreds of thousands of distinct CDR3 sequences, 12% of which are singletons. Specimen: PBMCs from blood, collected on the day of vaccination. The receptor source for this set is a man aged 45-65 years who received an inactivated influenza vaccine.

CDR3: CASSLNSGASSTDTQYF. CDR3 in DNA: TGTGCCAGCAGCTTAAACTCGGGGGCGAGTAGCACAGATACGCAGTATTTT. V is TRBV7-6 and J is TRBJ2-3, with D perhaps TRBD1 or TRBD2 (6 bases each). The CDR3 consists of 17 residues. Germline assignment: CDR1 SGHVS and CDR2 FNYEAQ. The germline V and J ends were trimmed by 2 bases and 0 bases, with 15 bases remaining between them. The complete variable domain, with remaining parts taken from reference TRBV7-6 and TRBJ2-3, reads GAGVSQSPRYKVTKRGQDVALRCDPISGHVSLYWYRQALGQGPEFLTYFNYEAQQDKSGLPNDRFSAERPEGSISTLTIQRTEQRDSAMYRCASSLNSGASSTDTQYFGPGTRLTVL.

This clonotype has only a few counts. This chain connects TRBV6-1 to TRBJ2-5; D could derive from TRBD1 or TRBD2 (5 bases each). The CDR3 runs to 14 residues. Trimming took off 9 bases at V and 2 bases at J, with 16 bases between the two ends. In germline, CDR1 is MNHNS, CDR2 SASEGT. CDR3 amino acids: CASILWGSQETQYF. The CDR3 DNA is TGTGCCAGTATCCTTTGGGGGTCACAAGAGACCCAGTACTTC.

This clonotype was counted many times. The CDR3 sequence: CSVDTGSYEQYF. In nucleotides, the CDR3 is TGCAGCGTTGATACGGGCTCCTACGAGCAGTACTTC. The chain has TRBV29-1 and TRBJ2-7; no firm D call. CDR1 is SQVTM and CDR2 is ANQGSEA in the germline V gene. The CDR3 extends over 12 amino acids. The germline V and J ends were trimmed by 3 bases and 0 bases, with 6 bases remaining between them.

The J gene is TRBJ2-7, the V gene TRBV20-1; 11 bases are a match to TRBD1. From germline, CDR1 is DFQATT and CDR2 SNEGSKA (reference sequence). The CDR3 is 15 residues long. V shed 0 bases, J shed 5 bases, and the junction held 6 bases outside the gene matches. The CDR3 protein is CSARDPGQGDHEQYF. The CDR3 nucleotides read TGCAGTGCTAGAGACCCGGGACAGGGGGACCACGAGCAGTACTTC.

This clonotype was detected only a few times. The chain carries TRBV7-3 and TRBJ2-7; D might be TRBD2 (6 bases). Germline assignment: CDR1 SGHTA and CDR2 FQGTGA. V dropped 5 bases and J dropped 2 bases, with 16 bases sitting between them. CDR3 length equals 15 residues. The CDR3 DNA reads TGTGCCAGCAGCATCGGGGGTACGGGAGCCTACGAGCAGTACTTC. It specifies CASSIGGTGAYEQYF.

There are a few counts of this clonotype. The gene calls are TRBV12-3 or TRBV12-4 and TRBJ2-6, with D maybe TRBD1 (5 bases). V was pared by 3 bases and J by 0 bases, with 15 bases between. The CDR3 runs to 18 residues. The DNA for the CDR3 is TGTGCCAGCAGTTTTGGGGCAGGCGGCTCCTCTGGGGCCAACGTCCTGACTTTC. This translates into CASSFGAGGSSGANVLTF.

The chain links TRBV5-6 to TRBJ1-3, with D unclear. The V gene's germline CDR1 is SGHDT and CDR2 YYEEEE. V dropped 4 bases and J dropped 4 bases, with 12 bases sitting between them. This CDR3 is 14 amino acids long. The CDR3 nucleotides are TGTGCCAGCAGCGCTGTATCGGCCGGAAACACCATATATTTT. Its translation is CASSAVSAGNTIYF.

This chain links TRBV20-1 with TRBJ2-3; 11 bases match TRBD2. Germline V gene sequence: CDR1 DFQATT, CDR2 SNEGSKA (reference sequence). Trimming at V came to 5 bases and at J to 0 bases, leaving 13 bases not matched to a gene. The CDR3 has 18 residues. DNA of the CDR3: TGCAGTGCTCCCCGCGAGCTAGCGGGAGGTACTAGCACAGATACGCAGTATTTT. Its translation is CSAPRELAGGTSTDTQYF.

The chain couples TRBV5-1 to TRBJ2-5, with a weak D call TRBD1 (6 bases). The CDR3 covers 15 residues. The V gene's germline CDR1 is SGHRS and CDR2 YFSETQ. Trimming cost V 5 bases and J 1 base, with 15 bases left between them. For the CDR3, the DNA is TGCGCCAGCAGTATAACGACAGGCTCCCAAGAGACCCAGTACTTC. Translated: CASSITTGSQETQYF.

This clonotype was found a few times. The chain links TRBV6-4 to TRBJ2-1, with a weak D call TRBD2 (6 bases). Trimming removed 3 bases from V and 7 bases from J, with 16 bases in between. The CDR3 covers 15 residues. Per the germline V gene, CDR1 is MRHNA and CDR2 is SNTAGT. This chain's CDR3 is CASSEIPGRANEQFF. In DNA form, the CDR3 reads TGTGCCAGCAGTGAAATCCCCGGGAGAGCGAATGAGCAGTTCTTC.

This clonotype came up a few times. J is TRBJ1-2 and V is TRBV11-1; TRBD1 might be the D (5 bases). Germline V lookup: CDR1 SGHAT, CDR2 FQDESV (reference sequence). V was shortened by 3 bases and J by 4 bases, with 12 bases between the two germline ends. The length of the CDR3 is 14 residues. Written as DNA, the CDR3 is TGTGCCAGCAGCTTGGACATAAGCGGCTATGGCTACACCTTC. It encodes CASSLDISGYGYTF.

The DNA for the CDR3 is TGTGCCAGCAGTCCCCTGGGCGAGGGGGTCTCCTACGAGCAGTACTTC. This encodes CASSPLGEGVSYEQYF. The chain employs TRBV27 and TRBJ2-7, with D maybe TRBD1 (6 bases). From germline, CDR1 is MNHEY and CDR2 SMNVEV (reference sequence). The CDR3 is 16 amino acids. Trimming cost V 5 bases and J 0 bases, with 17 bases left between them.

The table lists this clonotype with a few counts. This chain connects TRBV6-2 or TRBV6-3 to TRBJ2-7, with D maybe TRBD2 (5 bases). The CDR3 totals 14 residues. With 2 bases removed from V and 3 bases from J, the gap between germline ends came to 11 bases. Germline loops: CDR1 MNHEY, CDR2 SVGEGT. The CDR3 DNA reads TGTGCCAGCAGTTACGTAGCAGGACTCTACGAGCAGTACTTC. Residues: CASSYVAGLYEQYF.

Many counts were recorded for this clonotype. The chain couples TRBV4-3 to TRBJ1-5; 7 nucleotides line up with TRBD1. CDR3 length: 15 amino acids. The trim removed 5 bases at V and 0 bases at J, leaving 4 bases unmatched. Per germline, CDR1 LGHNA and CDR2 YSLEER. The CDR3 region is CASSDRVFSNQPQHF. DNA for the CDR3: TGCGCCAGCAGCGACAGGGTGTTTAGCAATCAGCCCCAGCATTTT.

The gene calls are TRBV6-1 and TRBJ2-1, with D possibly matching TRBD1 (5 bases). V gave up 6 bases and J gave up 1 base, with 16 bases separating them. The CDR3 covers 16 residues. CDR1 is MNHNS and CDR2 is SASEGT in the germline V gene. The CDR3 region is CASRSQGLWSYNEQFF. The CDR3, as DNA: TGTGCCAGCAGATCTCAGGGCCTTTGGTCCTACAATGAGCAGTTCTTC.

The V call is TRBV5-1, the J call TRBJ1-1, with D uncertain. Trimming took 4 bases from V and 3 from J, leaving 10 bases between them. This CDR3 is built from 13 residues. Germline V gene sequence: CDR1 SGHRS, CDR2 YFSETQ. CDR3 sequence reads: CASSHGGHTEAFF. The CDR3 DNA follows: TGCGCCAGCAGCCACGGAGGACACACTGAAGCTTTCTTT.

This clonotype was detected a few times. J is TRBJ2-7 and V is TRBV15; TRBD1 might be the D (6 bases). V lost 1 base and J 12 bases, leaving 19 bases between the germline ends. CDR1 and CDR2 (germline): LNHNV, YYDKDF (reference sequence). This CDR3 has 14 residues. The CDR3 loop reads CATSRVRDNPVMYF. CDR3 nucleotides: TGTGCCACCAGCAGAGTAAGGGACAATCCCGTAATGTACTTC.

This clonotype appeared a few times. The chain uses TRBV20-1 and TRBJ2-1; no clear D gene. Germline V lookup: CDR1 DFQATT, CDR2 SNEGSKA (reference sequence). This CDR3 has 13 residues. Trimming took off 2 bases at V and 0 bases at J, with 5 bases between the two ends. The CDR3 nucleotides read TGCAGTGCTAGAAAGAGCTCCTACAATGAGCAGTTCTTC. As protein: CSARKSSYNEQFF.

This chain uses TRBV4-1 with TRBJ2-1; D could derive from TRBD1 or TRBD2 (5 bases each). The CDR3 is 16 residues long. Per the germline V gene, CDR1 is MGHRA and CDR2 is YSYEKL. V lost 0 bases and J lost 6, with 15 bases in between. CDR3 in amino acids: CASSQDAGPRGNEQFF. The CDR3, as DNA: TGCGCCAGCAGCCAAGATGCGGGCCCTAGGGGCAATGAGCAGTTCTTC.

The gene calls are TRBV27 and TRBJ2-3, with 7 bases lining up with TRBD1. Germline CDR1 and CDR2: MNHEY and SMNVEV (reference sequence). The J segment lost 13 bases and the V segment lost 2 bases, leaving 12 bases of the junction unmatched. There are 14 residues in the CDR3. The CDR3 here is CASSLERGRLVEYF. In DNA form, the CDR3 reads TGTGCCAGCAGTTTAGAGAGGGGGCGTCTGGTGGAGTATTTT.

V and J are TRBV7-6 and TRBJ2-3; tentative D call: TRBD1 (6 bases). This CDR3 spans 15 amino acids. V lost 2 bases and J 4 bases, leaving 13 bases between the germline ends. From germline, CDR1 is SGHVS and CDR2 FNYEAQ. Here the CDR3 reads CASSLLQGGADTQYF. The CDR3, as DNA: TGTGCCAGCAGCTTATTACAGGGTGGCGCAGATACGCAGTATTTT.

Notes on this clonotype: A single base separates this from a much larger clone, so it may be a read error. The rearrangement uses TRBV7-2 and TRBJ2-7; TRBD2 might be the D (6 bases). The CDR3 covers 14 residues. The V gene's germline CDR1 is SGHTA and CDR2 FQGNSA. Here the CDR3 DNA reads TGTGCCAGCAGCCGGCGGCGGAGGGATGACGAGCAGAACTTC. Protein: CASSRRRRDDEQNF.

This clonotype has just a few counts. The chain is built from TRBV28 and TRBJ2-7; tentative D call: TRBD2 (5 bases). Trimming cost V 4 bases and J 2 bases, with 12 bases left between them. Germline CDR1 and CDR2: MDHEN and SYDVKM. The CDR3 loop spans 14 amino acids. CDR3 amino acids: CASSSPGSPYEQYF. CDR3 DNA sequence: TGTGCCAGCAGTTCTCCGGGGTCCCCCTACGAGCAGTACTTC.

The table lists this clonotype with a few counts. V gene TRBV7-2 combines with J gene TRBJ1-3; tentatively, D is TRBD1 (5 bases). From germline, CDR1 is SGHTA and CDR2 FQGNSA. This CDR3 has 15 amino acids. V dropped 5 bases and J dropped 0 bases, with 11 bases sitting between them. The CDR3 here is CASSGNRPSGNTIYF. CDR3 nucleotide sequence: TGTGCCAGCAGCGGAAACAGGCCCTCTGGAAACACCATATATTTT. The full variable domain, rest sourced from reference TRBV7-2 and TRBJ1-3, is GAGVSQSPSNKVTEKGKDVELRCDPISGHTALYWYRQSLGQGLEFLIYFQGNSAPDKSGLPSDRFSAERTGGSVSTLTIQRTQQEDSAVYLCASSGNRPSGNTIYFGEGSWLTVV.